Below are 17 T cell receptor beta chains sequenced from a single sample in a study of control samples from healthy donors and cancer patients. Clones were read by immunoSEQ multiplex PCR, and TCRdb kept only the in-frame ones, dropping some. The table has about 140,000 clones, 85% to 95% seen once. The sequenced sample was blood. The receptors were gathered from a man aged 35-49 years in good health.

The chain combines TRBV15 with TRBJ1-1; 9 bases are shared with TRBD1. Looked up from germline, CDR1 is LNHNV and CDR2 is YYDKDF (reference sequence). V was pared by 5 bases and J by 1 base, with 2 bases of the junction left unmatched. There are 14 residues in the CDR3. CDR3 sequence: CATSGDRANTEAFF. In DNA, the CDR3 is TGTGCCACCAGCGGGGACAGGGCGAACACTGAAGCTTTCTTT. Together with reference TRBV15 and TRBJ1-1, the CDR3 gives the full variable domain: DAMVIQNPRYQVTQFGKPVTLSCSQTLNHNVMYWYQQKSSQAPKLLFHYYDKDFNNEADTPDNFQSRRPNTSFCFLDIRSPGLGDTAMYLCATSGDRANTEAFFGQGTRLTVV.

The chain carries TRBV13 and TRBJ1-6; D not resolved. The CDR3 contains 17 residues. V lost 1 base, J lost 9 bases, and 19 bases lay in between. CDR1 PRHDT and CDR2 FYEKMQ come from the germline V gene (reference sequence). CDR3 nucleotide sequence: TGTGCCAGCAGCTTAGTAGGGAGTGTTGCCACCTTTTCACCCCTCCACTTT. Translating it yields CASSLVGSVATFSPLHF.

The J gene is TRBJ2-7, the V gene TRBV5-1, with D possibly being TRBD2 (5 bases). Germline lookup yields CDR1 SGHRS and CDR2 YFSETQ. The CDR3 consists of 13 residues. The germline V and J ends were trimmed by 7 bases and 3 bases, with 14 bases remaining between them. Written as DNA, the CDR3 is TGCGCCAGCCACGACTTGGGAGACTACGAGCAGTACTTC. It is translated as CASHDLGDYEQYF.

The chain carries TRBV12-3 or TRBV12-4 and TRBJ1-5; no clear D gene. The CDR3 is 11 residues long. V was pared by 5 bases and J by 1 base, with 0 bases between. The CDR3, as DNA: TGTGCCAGCAGTAGCAATCAGCCCCAGCATTTT. Its protein product is CASSSNQPQHF.

The CDR3 nucleotides read TGTGCCAGCAGTTTCCCCTTCCGACAGGGGTCCTACAATGAGCAGTTCTTC. Its protein product is CASSFPFRQGSYNEQFF. The chain combines TRBV28 with TRBJ2-1; 8 nucleotides align to TRBD1. V lost 3 bases, J lost 1 base, and 8 bases stayed unmatched. CDR3 size: 17 residues. Germline V gene data show CDR1 as MDHEN and CDR2 as SYDVKM.

This clone was counted between two and nine times. V gene TRBV5-6 combines with J gene TRBJ1-2, with no clear D. Germline CDR1 reads SGHDT; CDR2 reads YYEEEE. The CDR3 runs to 14 residues. V was clipped by 0 bases and J by 0 bases, with 6 bases between them. The CDR3 loop reads CASSLAEANYGYTF. The CDR3 bases are TGTGCCAGCAGCTTGGCCGAGGCTAACTATGGCTACACCTTC.

This clone was seen once. The CDR3 DNA reads as TGTGCCAGCAGCTTGTATCCAGGGAGAGAGACCCAGTACTTC. It specifies CASSLYPGRETQYF. The rearrangement joins TRBV5-5 to TRBJ2-5, with D perhaps given as TRBD1 or TRBD2 (5 bases each). This CDR3 is built from 14 residues. V lost 1 base and J lost 4, with 11 bases in between. CDR1 and CDR2 (germline): SGHKS, YYEKEE (reference sequence).

The chain links TRBV10-3 to TRBJ2-1; 12 bases agree with TRBD2. The CDR3 length is 15 residues. CDR1 and CDR2 (germline): ENHRY, SYGVKD. V shed 6 bases, J shed 5 bases, and the junction held 5 bases outside the gene matches. CDR3 region: CAIRETSGRNNEQFF. CDR3 nucleotides: TGTGCCATCAGGGAAACTAGCGGGAGGAACAATGAGCAGTTCTTC.

This clone was picked up one time. CDR3 DNA: TGTGCCACCAGAGACAGGGGAGCCGGGGAGCTGTTTTTT. Its translation: CATRDRGAGELFF. This chain uses TRBV24-1 with TRBJ2-2, with 8 positions matching TRBD1. The CDR3 runs 13 residues. CDR1 is KGHDR, CDR2 SFDVKD, per germline. J gave up 6 bases and V 7 bases, and 3 bases lay outside the gene matches.

The V gene is TRBV4-1, the J gene TRBJ1-4; TRBD1 is a possible D gene (5 bases). Trimming removed 4 bases from V and 3 bases from J, with 12 bases in between. This CDR3 spans 15 amino acids. Germline V lookup: CDR1 MGHRA, CDR2 YSYEKL. This CDR3 is CASSRPWGPNEKLFF. As DNA, the CDR3 is TGCGCCAGCAGCCGCCCATGGGGCCCTAATGAAAAACTGTTTTTT.

The V call is TRBV11-2, the J call TRBJ2-7; D might be TRBD1 (6 bases). The CDR3 is 12 residues long. CDR1 SGHAT and CDR2 FQNNGV come from the germline V gene. Trimming cost V 8 bases and J 1 base, with 9 bases left between them. The CDR3 coding sequence is TGTGCCAGCCGAGGGGGTTCCTACGAGCAGTACTTC. Translated: CASRGGSYEQYF.

V usage is TRBV18 and J usage is TRBJ2-7; no clear D gene. CDR1 is KGHSH and CDR2 is LQKENI in the germline V gene. V dropped 0 bases and J dropped 6 bases, with 9 bases sitting between them. CDR3 length: 13 amino acids. CDR3 DNA sequence: TGTGCCAGCTCACCACCGGGGATGGGCGAGCAGTACTTC. Translated, it gives CASSPPGMGEQYF.

This chain uses TRBV9 with TRBJ1-2; the match to TRBD1 covers 9 bases. The germline V gene encodes CDR1 SGDLS and CDR2 YYNGEE. The CDR3 totals 15 residues. V lost 3 bases and J lost 4; bases outside the gene matches: 7. CDR3 nucleotide sequence: TGTGCCAGCAGCGAAGGGGGACAGGGAGTCTATGGCTACACCTTC. Translation: CASSEGGQGVYGYTF.

V and J are TRBV24-1 and TRBJ1-3; D is undetermined. V dropped 7 bases and J dropped 4 bases, with 10 bases sitting between them. This CDR3 contains 13 residues. Germline V gene data show CDR1 as KGHDR and CDR2 as SFDVKD. The CDR3 DNA follows: TGTGCCACCAGATCTCGACTGGGAAACACCATATATTTT. It codes for CATRSRLGNTIYF.

The chain joins TRBV11-2 to TRBJ1-1; D remains unclear. V lost 1 base, J lost 7 bases, and 16 bases lay in between. CDR1 is SGHAT, CDR2 FQNNGV, per germline. The CDR3 runs 15 residues. This CDR3 reads CASSLVSKVGVEAFF. CDR3 nucleotides: TGTGCCAGCAGCTTAGTCAGTAAGGTTGGAGTTGAAGCTTTCTTT.

This chain uses TRBV7-3 with TRBJ2-7, with TRBD1 identical over 10 bases. Germline V gene lookup returns CDR1 SGHTA and CDR2 FQGTGA. The junction had 4 bases not matched to a gene; V was cut back by 2 bases and J by 3 bases. CDR3 length: 15 amino acids. For the CDR3, the DNA is TGTGCCAGCAGCTTAGGACAGGGGGGTGTCTACGAGCAGTACTTC. As protein: CASSLGQGGVYEQYF. The variable domain in full, with the rest retrieved from reference TRBV7-3 and TRBJ2-7, is GAGVSQTPSNKVTEKGKYVELRCDPISGHTALYWYRQSLGQGPEFLIYFQGTGAADDSGLPNDRFFAVRPEGSVSTLKIQRTERGDSAVYLCASSLGQGGVYEQYFGPGTRLTVT.

The chain is built from TRBV11-2 and TRBJ2-5, with TRBD2 matching 7 bases. Germline CDR1 reads SGHAT; CDR2 reads FQNNGV. The CDR3 sequence is 15 residues long. The V gene end was trimmed by 5 bases and the J gene end by 5 bases; junction bases not matched to a gene: 11. The DNA of the CDR3 is TGTGCCAGCAGCCGAGGGACTCAGGGAGGGGAGACCCAGTACTTC. This codes for CASSRGTQGGETQYF.